This T cell receptor beta chain comes out of a study of cytomegalovirus exposure and HLA in healthy donors. Profiled with immunoSEQ multiplex PCR; TCRdb holds only in-frame clones, not every one. Of about 120,000 clones in the sample, approximately 91% were seen once. Germline CDR1 is LGHNA and CDR2 is YSLEER. The CDR3 contains 15 residues. V shed 3 bases and J shed 3 bases, with 12 bases lying between them. This rearrangement joins TRBV4-3 to TRBJ2-1, with D perhaps TRBD1 (5 bases). The sequenced material came from PBMCs. The source of this sequence is a man aged 18 to 29 in good health and CMV-seropositive. As DNA, the CDR3 is TGCGCCAGCAGCCAGGGGCAGGCTGACTACAATGAGCAGTTCTTC. This sequence encodes CASSQGQADYNEQFF.